Shown below are 2 T cell receptor beta chains from a single sample sequenced in a study of T cell repertoires in cytomegalovirus infection. TCRdb reanalysed the reads using MiXCR and keeps one entry per CDR3 protein. The profile covers fewer than 250,000 distinct CDR3 sequences, with roughly 20% appearing a single time and 18% taken by the ten largest. Sequenced sample: CD8+ T cells from PBMCs. The receptors were gathered from a human donor in good health (CMV status not recorded). Some clones in this sample may be carry-over from other donors' samples.

The sample holds many counts of this clonotype. The CDR3: CASSFGTTSTDTQYF. CDR3 nucleotides: TGTGCCAGCAGCTTTGGGACAACTAGCACAGATACGCAGTATTTT. V is TRBV7-2 and J is TRBJ2-3; tentative D call: TRBD1 (6 bases). The V and J ends lost 3 bases and 0 bases respectively, with 10 bases between them. The CDR3 is made up of 15 amino acids. Per the germline V gene, CDR1 is SGHTA and CDR2 is FQGNSA.

The sample holds a few counts of this clonotype. J is TRBJ1-1 and V is TRBV29-1; TRBD1 might be the D (6 bases). The germline V and J ends were trimmed by 7 bases and 0 bases, with 12 bases remaining between them. The CDR3 spans 13 residues. The V gene's germline CDR1 is SQVTM and CDR2 ANQGSEA. The CDR3 DNA sequence: TGCAGCGCCTGGGACAATCTGAACACTGAAGCTTTCTTT. Translated, it gives CSAWDNLNTEAFF.